This T cell receptor beta chain emerged from a study of T cells in Graves' hyperthyroidism and ophthalmopathy. Study results and caveats: A 13 V-J model separated ophthalmopathy from stable hyperthyroidism. The majority of expanded thyroid clonotypes above 0.001 also appeared in blood.

The sample holds many counts of this clonotype. Its antigen is as yet unknown. The CDR3 covers 14 residues. The V end was cut by 6 bases, the J end by 1 base, with 13 bases between. In germline, CDR1 is MDHEN, CDR2 SYDVKM. TCR beta CDR3 regions were amplified from RNA transcripts. Initially, a first-round RT-PCR of the TCR CDR3 employed the HTBI primer set. TCRdb re-called the multiplex PCR reads with MiXCR, one entry per CDR3 protein. The data contain 640,000 or so distinct CDR3 sequences, roughly 14% of them singletons. PBMCs came from over 8.5 ml fresh peripheral blood. The chain employs TRBV28 and TRBJ2-7; D is possibly TRBD2 (6 bases). Sample: blood. This TCR was sampled from a woman aged 40 to 50 with Graves' ophthalmopathy. In DNA form, the CDR3 reads TGTGCCAGCAGCCGGACTATACCTTCCTACGAGCAGTACTTC. Encoded protein: CASSRTIPSYEQYF. The full variable domain, completed using reference TRBV28 and TRBJ2-7, is DVKVTQSSRYLVKRTGEKVFLECVQDMDHENMFWYRQDPGLGLRLIYFSYDVKMKEKGDIPEGYSVSREKKERFSLILESASTNQTSMYLCASSRTIPSYEQYFGPGTRLTVT.